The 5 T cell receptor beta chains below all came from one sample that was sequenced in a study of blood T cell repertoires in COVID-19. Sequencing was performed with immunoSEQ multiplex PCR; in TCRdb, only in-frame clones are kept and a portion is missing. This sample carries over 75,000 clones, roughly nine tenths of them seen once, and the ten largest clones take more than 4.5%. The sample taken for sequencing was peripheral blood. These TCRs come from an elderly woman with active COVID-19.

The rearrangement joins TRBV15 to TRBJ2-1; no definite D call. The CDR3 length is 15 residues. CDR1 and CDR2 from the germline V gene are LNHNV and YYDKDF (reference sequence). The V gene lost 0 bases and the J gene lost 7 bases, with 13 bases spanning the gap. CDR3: CATSRDVDGWNEQFF. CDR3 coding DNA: TGTGCCACCAGCAGAGATGTCGACGGGTGGAATGAGCAGTTCTTC.

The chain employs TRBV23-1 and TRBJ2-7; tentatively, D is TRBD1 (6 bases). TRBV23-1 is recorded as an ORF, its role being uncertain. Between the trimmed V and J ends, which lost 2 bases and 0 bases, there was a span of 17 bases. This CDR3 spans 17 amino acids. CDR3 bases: TGCGCCAGCAGTCAAAAAGCAGGGGCTATTACCTCCTACGAGCAGTACTTC. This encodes CASSQKAGAITSYEQYF.

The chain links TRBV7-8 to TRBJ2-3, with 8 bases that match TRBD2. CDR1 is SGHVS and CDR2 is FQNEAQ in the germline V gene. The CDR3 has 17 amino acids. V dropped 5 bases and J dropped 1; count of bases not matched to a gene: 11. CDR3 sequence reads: CASSVSGTSSGTDTQYF. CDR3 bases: TGTGCCAGCAGCGTGAGCGGGACTAGTTCAGGCACAGATACGCAGTATTTT.

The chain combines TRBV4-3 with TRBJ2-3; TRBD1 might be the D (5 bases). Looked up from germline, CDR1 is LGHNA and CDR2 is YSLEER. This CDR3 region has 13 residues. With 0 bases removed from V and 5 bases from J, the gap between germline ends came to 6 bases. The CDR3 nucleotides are TGCGCCAGCAGCCAAGATAGGGGAGATACGCAGTATTTT. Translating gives CASSQDRGDTQYF.

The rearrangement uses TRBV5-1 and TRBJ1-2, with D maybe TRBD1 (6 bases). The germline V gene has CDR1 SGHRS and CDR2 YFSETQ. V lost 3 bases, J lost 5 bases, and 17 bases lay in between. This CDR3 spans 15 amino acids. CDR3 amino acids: CASSSWGGGYYGYTF. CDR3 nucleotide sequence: TGCGCCAGCAGCTCCTGGGGGGGCGGATATTATGGCTACACCTTC. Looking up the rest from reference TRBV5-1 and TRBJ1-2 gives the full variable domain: KAGVTQTPRYLIKTRGQQVTLSCSPISGHRSVSWYQQTPGQGLQFLFEYFSETQRNKGNFPGRFSGRQFSNSRSEMNVSTLELGDSALYLCASSSWGGGYYGYTFGSGTRLTVV.